These T cell receptor beta chains were read from a single sample in a study of somatic mutations in cytotoxic T cells in rheumatoid arthritis. Clones were sequenced by immunoSEQ multiplex PCR, and TCRdb holds only the in-frame ones, with some missing. The sample gives some 10,000 clones, roughly 73% of which show up once; about 22% is in the top ten. The sequenced material came from CD8+ T cells sorted from blood. These TCRs come from a man aged 50 or older in good health. CDR3s include the opening cysteine and the closing phenylalanine or tryptophan. A D gene is named only where the DNA matches it firmly. Not all rows give a size; the values are once, few, many and, for expanded clones, a class.

J,V,D,size,CDR3,DNA
TRBJ2-5,TRBV29-1,TRBD2,-,CSVVTSGEGTQYF,TGCAGCGTTGTGACTAGCGGGGAGGGAACCCAGTACTTC
TRBJ2-7,TRBV10-3,TRBD2,-,CASAGGGVNDYEQYF,TGTGCCAGCGCAGGCGGGGGGGTGAATGACTACGAGCAGTACTTC
TRBJ2-7,TRBV7-9,TRBD2,few,CASSLSAGGRREQYF,TGTGCCAGCAGCTTATCCGCGGGAGGCCGGCGCGAGCAGTACTTC
TRBJ2-7,TRBV28,-,-,CASSNWSEQYF,TGTGCCAGCAGTAACTGGAGCGAGCAGTACTTC
TRBJ1-1,TRBV23-1,-,-,CASSQVPGREVKYTEAFF,TGCGCCAGCAGTCAAGTTCCTGGCAGGGAGGTCAAGTACACTGAAGCTTTCTTT
TRBJ2-2,TRBV27,-,-,CASSFVRNTGELFF,TGTGCCAGCAGTTTTGTGAGAAACACCGGGGAGCTGTTTTTT
TRBJ2-7,TRBV5-1,-,-,CASSERVEGYEQYF,TGCGCCAGCAGCGAAAGGGTCGAGGGCTACGAGCAGTACTTC
TRBJ2-5,TRBV7-9,-,-,CASSLMTGNQETQYF,TGTGCCAGCAGCCTGATGACGGGAAACCAAGAGACCCAGTACTTC
TRBJ2-3,TRBV7-2,-,-,CASSPSLATDTQYF,TGTGCCAGCAGCCCTTCCTTAGCAACAGATACGCAGTATTTT
TRBJ2-7,TRBV9,-,-,CASSAEPSSYEQYF,TGTGCCAGCAGCGCCGAACCTAGCTCCTACGAGCAGTACTTC
TRBJ2-3,TRBV11-2,TRBD2,-,CASSLERGGLVDTQYF,TGTGCCAGCAGCTTAGAACGGGGGGGGTTGGTAGATACGCAGTATTTT